This TCR beta chain was identified during a study of CD8+ T cells in alopecia areata. Sequencing templates came from extracted RNA that was reverse transcribed into cDNA. The table came from immunoSEQ multiplex PCR; TCRdb's copy has only in-frame clones and leaves some out. The data contain 75,000 to 100,000 clones, about 45% of them seen just once; the ten biggest clones take up 0.75% to 0.9%. The V gene lost 1 base and the J gene lost 6 bases, with 7 bases spanning the gap. This CDR3 region has 11 residues. The V gene's germline CDR1 is GTSNPN and CDR2 SVGIG (reference sequence). The rearrangement uses TRBV30 and TRBJ2-7; possibly TRBD2 for D (5 bases). The receptor's source is a human donor with alopecia areata. Sequencing was carried out using CD4+ T cells sorted from blood. The CDR3 is CAWSGTREQYF. The DNA of the CDR3 is TGTGCCTGGAGTGGGACTCGCGAGCAGTACTTC.